This T cell receptor (beta chain) was captured in a study of T-cell memory formation after mild COVID-19. With respect to this clonotype: Its specificity is unknown.

Constant-segment-primed 5'RACE gave TCR alpha and TCR beta cDNA libraries with sample barcodes and UMIs. Using its own MiXCR run on the 5' RACE reads, TCRdb lists one record per CDR3 protein. The sample contains about 180,000 distinct CDR3 sequences, around a sixth of which appear only once. Broader study findings: Contracting CD8+ clones were enriched in EMRA, CD4+ mainly in CM and EM. There was a balanced CD4/CD8 profile in clones contracting day 15 to 85, and later expanders leaned CD4+. Second-wave clones reaching peak frequency on day 37 lacked confirmed SARS-CoV-2 specificity.

Germline V lookup: CDR1 SGHRS, CDR2 YFSETQ. CDR3 size: 15 residues. V was clipped by 0 bases and J by 1 base, with 10 bases between them. Sample: PBMCs or a T cell subset sorted from them (not recorded which). This clonotype was obtained from a man younger than 30 who had mild COVID-19 (a few samples of this study predate the infection). Cell type and time point are not known. This chain uses TRBV5-1 with TRBJ1-1; no definite D call. The CDR3 coding sequence is TGCGCCAGCAGCTTGGGCGACTTAAAGAACACTGAAGCTTTCTTT. Its translation is CASSLGDLKNTEAFF.